The 23 T cell receptor beta chains listed next were all sequenced from one sample in a study of T cells after yellow fever vaccination. From the 5' RACE reads, TCRdb called clonotypes with MiXCR, one entry per CDR3 protein. The sample gives 300,000 to 350,000 distinct CDR3 sequences, over 3.5% of which show up once; 15% to 20% is in the top ten. The material sequenced was PBMCs, taken 15 days after the yellow fever booster vaccination. All receptors come from a man aged 18 to 30 who received the YFV17D yellow fever vaccine.

In its sample, this clonotype was seen a few times. The V and J genes are TRBV7-2 and TRBJ1-1; TRBD1 matches 10 bases. This CDR3 contains 18 residues. Germline CDR1 SGHTA, CDR2 FQGNSA. V lost 4 bases and J lost 1; bases outside the gene matches: 12. CDR3 DNA: TGTGCCAGCAGCTCCCTGGGACAGGGGCATTTCGGGAACACTGAAGCTTTCTTT. This translates into CASSSLGQGHFGNTEAFF.

This clonotype came up a few times. In DNA form, the CDR3 reads TGCGCCAGCAGCTTTGGGATAGGGGGCACTGAAGCTTTCTTT. Its translation is CASSFGIGGTEAFF. The chain uses TRBV5-1 and TRBJ1-1; D is perhaps TRBD1 (6 bases). Germline values: CDR1 SGHRS, CDR2 YFSETQ. There are 14 residues in the CDR3. V lost 2 bases to trimming and J lost 4 bases, with 12 bases between them. Combining the CDR3 with reference TRBV5-1 and TRBJ1-1 gives the whole variable domain KAGVTQTPRYLIKTRGQQVTLSCSPISGHRSVSWYQQTPGQGLQFLFEYFSETQRNKGNFPGRFSGRQFSNSRSEMNVSTLELGDSALYLCASSFGIGGTEAFFGQGTRLTVV.

There are a few counts of this clonotype. This sequence joins TRBV5-5 and TRBJ1-3; D perhaps matches TRBD1 (6 bases). The germline CDR1 and CDR2 sequences are SGHKS and YYEKEE (reference sequence). V was cut by 4 bases and J by 4 bases, with 15 bases left in between. CDR3 length equals 15 residues. The CDR3 sequence: CASSHPTGLGNTIYF. CDR3 coding DNA: TGTGCCAGCAGCCATCCGACAGGACTGGGAAACACCATATATTTT.

This clonotype has ten or more counts. The rearrangement joins TRBV20-1 to TRBJ1-5; the D gene is possibly TRBD1 (5 bases). Germline CDR1 DFQATT, CDR2 SNEGSKA (reference sequence). The CDR3 has 18 amino acids. The V gene lost 0 bases and the J gene lost 3 bases, with 21 bases spanning the gap. CDR3 loop: CSARDKVRGASPNQPQHF. CDR3 nucleotide sequence: TGCAGTGCTAGAGATAAGGTTCGTGGGGCCAGCCCCAATCAGCCCCAGCATTTT.

This clonotype was seen a few times. The gene calls are TRBV19 and TRBJ1-1; D remains ambiguous. CDR1 is LNHDA and CDR2 is SQIVND in the germline V gene (reference sequence). The length of the CDR3 is 15 residues. Deletions cut 5 bases from V and 0 bases from J, with 13 bases between. The CDR3 is CASSGGRSLNTEAFF. CDR3 sequence (DNA): TGTGCCAGTAGTGGAGGACGGAGCTTGAACACTGAAGCTTTCTTT.

The chain uses TRBV7-1 and TRBJ2-7, with a possible D match to TRBD2 (5 bases). TRBV7-1 is an open reading frame whose function is uncertain. V was trimmed by 3 bases and J by 2 bases, leaving 8 bases between them. The CDR3 spans 13 residues. CDR3 bases: TGTGCCAGCAGCTCGGACGGGACCTACGAGCAGTACGTC. Translating gives CASSSDGTYEQYV.

This clonotype was counted at least ten times. The CDR3 here is CASSLSIGGRGYTF. CDR3 coding DNA: TGTGCCAGCAGTTTATCGATCGGGGGCAGGGGCTACACCTTC. V is TRBV27 and J is TRBJ1-2, with a possible D match to TRBD1 (6 bases). Per germline, CDR1 MNHEY and CDR2 SMNVEV (reference sequence). Between the trimmed V and J ends, which lost 0 bases and 8 bases, there was a span of 13 bases. The CDR3 length is 14 residues.

This clonotype was observed many times. The chain uses TRBV24-1 and TRBJ2-4; TRBD2 is a possible D gene (5 bases). This CDR3 is 14 amino acids long. V was cut by 4 bases and J by 2 bases, with 8 bases left in between. Per the germline V gene, CDR1 is KGHDR and CDR2 is SFDVKD. In nucleotides, the CDR3 is TGTGCCACCAGTGACACGGGGACCAAAAACATTCAGTACTTC. Protein: CATSDTGTKNIQYF.

The chain couples TRBV5-1 to TRBJ2-1; TRBD2 agrees at 11 bases. This CDR3 is 14 amino acids long. V shed 6 bases and J 5 bases; nucleotides not matched to a gene: 4. CDR1 is SGHRS, CDR2 YFSETQ, per germline. The CDR3 DNA is TGCGCCAGCAAAGAACTAGCGGGGGACAATGAGCAGTTCTTC. It encodes CASKELAGDNEQFF.

This clonotype has only a few counts. The chain uses TRBV10-3 and TRBJ1-5; 8 bases align to TRBD1. This CDR3 has 14 residues. CDR1 is ENHRY and CDR2 is SYGVKD in the germline V gene. The ends lost 6 bases at V and 8 bases at J; junction bases unmatched: 9. CDR3 bases: TGTGCCATCAGATCGACAGGGGACGTGAAGCCCCAGCATTTT. Translating gives CAIRSTGDVKPQHF.

This clonotype was counted at least ten times. The rearrangement uses TRBV7-9 and TRBJ2-7; D uncertain. The CDR3 covers 13 residues. V lost 3 bases to trimming and J lost 7 bases, with 13 bases between them. Per germline, CDR1 SEHNR and CDR2 FQNEAQ (reference sequence). Here the CDR3 DNA reads TGTGCCAGCAGCTTGAGACATTCGAAAGAGCAGTACGTC. Protein product: CASSLRHSKEQYV.

This clonotype was seen a handful of times. This chain uses TRBV15 with TRBJ2-7, with a tentative D call TRBD1 (5 bases). CDR3 length equals 13 residues. Germline V gene lookup returns CDR1 LNHNV and CDR2 YYDKDF (reference sequence). V lost 0 bases to trimming and J lost 4 bases, with 7 bases between them. The CDR3 nucleotides read TGTGCCACCAGCAGAGATCCAGGGTACGAGCAGTACGTC. Translating it yields CATSRDPGYEQYV.

This clonotype occurred a few times. The V gene is TRBV5-5, the J gene TRBJ2-2; perhaps TRBD2 as D (6 bases). The CDR3 length is 18 residues. Trimming cost V 7 bases and J 0 bases, with 22 bases left between them. Germline CDR1 is SGHKS and CDR2 is YYEKEE (reference sequence). Written as DNA, the CDR3 is TGTGCCAGCGACTTCCGAACGCGGGGCTACGCGAACACCGGGGAGCTGTTTTTT. This encodes CASDFRTRGYANTGELFF.

At least ten counts were recorded for this clonotype. This chain links TRBV4-2 with TRBJ2-1, with 7 positions matching TRBD1. V was pared by 7 bases and J by 8 bases, with 14 bases of the junction left unmatched. CDR1 is LGHNA and CDR2 is YNFKEQ in the germline V gene. The CDR3 totals 15 residues. The DNA for the CDR3 is TGTGCCAGCACGCTAACCGGGACAGTTGGCCATGAGCAGTTCTTC. Its translation is CASTLTGTVGHEQFF.

At least ten counts were recorded for this clonotype. The chain combines TRBV6-2 or TRBV6-3 with TRBJ1-5; a weak D match, TRBD1 (5 bases). The CDR3 sequence is 13 residues long. CDR1 is MNHEY and CDR2 is SVGEGT in the germline V gene. The V gene lost 2 bases and the J gene lost 5 bases, with 7 bases spanning the gap. The CDR3, as DNA: TGTGCCAGCAGTTACGTGGGGGATCAGCCCCAGCATTTT. It yields the protein CASSYVGDQPQHF.

There are many counts of this clonotype. The J gene is TRBJ1-2, the V gene TRBV2; D is unclear. Between the trimmed V and J ends, which lost 3 bases and 3 bases, there was a span of 11 bases. Per the germline V gene, CDR1 is SNHLY and CDR2 is FYNNEI. The CDR3 contains 14 residues. The DNA of the CDR3 is TGTGCCAGCAGTGAGGCAGGAGGATACTATGGCTACACCTTC. Translated, it gives CASSEAGGYYGYTF.

This clonotype was counted only a few times. V is TRBV6-5 and J is TRBJ1-1; D might be TRBD1 (5 bases). This CDR3 is 13 amino acids long. V was clipped by 6 bases and J by 1 base, with 9 bases between them. Germline-derived CDR1 and CDR2 are MNHEY and SVGAGI. CDR3 protein: CASRTTENTEAFF. CDR3 DNA sequence: TGTGCCAGCAGAACGACAGAGAACACTGAAGCTTTCTTT.

This clonotype was seen at least ten times. CDR3 protein: CASSSPSGGFTDTQYF. CDR3 coding DNA: TGTGCCAGCAGTTCCCCTAGCGGGGGGTTTACAGATACGCAGTATTTT. The chain uses TRBV12-3 or TRBV12-4 and TRBJ2-3; 11 bases are a match to TRBD2. The CDR3 contains 16 residues. The junction had 6 bases not matched to a gene; V was cut back by 4 bases and J by 3 bases.

This clonotype has at least ten counts. This chain uses TRBV4-3 with TRBJ1-5; TRBD1 matches 9 bases. The CDR3 has 16 amino acids. V was clipped by 1 base and J by 1 base; unmatched bases: 2. CDR1 is LGHNA and CDR2 is YSLEER in the germline V gene. CDR3 nucleotide sequence: TGCGCCAGCAGCCAAGGAACAGGGGGCAGCAATCAGCCCCAGCATTTT. Protein: CASSQGTGGSNQPQHF.

This clonotype was picked up many times. This chain links TRBV12-3 or TRBV12-4 with TRBJ1-2; 8 bases match TRBD1. The V and J ends lost 6 bases and 3 bases, in that order; junction bases with no gene match: 9. This CDR3 comprises 15 residues. Written as DNA, the CDR3 is TGTGCCAGCAGCCTGGGACAGGCTTCATACTATGGCTACACCTTC. Amino acids: CASSLGQASYYGYTF.

This clonotype was counted only a few times. V and J are TRBV7-6 and TRBJ2-3; 7 bases align to TRBD2. Per germline, CDR1 SGHVS and CDR2 FNYEAQ. V was pared by 4 bases and J by 6 bases, with 7 bases of the junction left unmatched. The CDR3 loop spans 14 amino acids. Here the CDR3 DNA reads TGTGCCAGCAGCTCCCGGACTAGGGGCGATACGCAGTATTTT. Translation: CASSSRTRGDTQYF.

This chain uses TRBV5-6 with TRBJ2-5; either TRBD1 or TRBD2 may fit D (5 bases each). V lost 2 bases and J 3 bases, leaving 11 bases between the germline ends. The CDR3 sequence is 14 residues long. Germline V CDR1 and CDR2: SGHDT, YYEEEE. The CDR3 bases are TGTGCCAGCAGCTTTAGTTTGGGGGAAGAGACCCAGTACTTC. Residues: CASSFSLGEETQYF.

This CDR3 is CASSFSTGTGDSPLHF. For the CDR3, the DNA is TGTGCCAGCAGTTTCTCCACCGGGACAGGGGATTCACCCCTCCACTTT. V gene TRBV27 combines with J gene TRBJ1-6, with 10 positions matching TRBD1. The CDR3 consists of 16 residues. The ends lost 3 bases at V and 8 bases at J; junction bases unmatched: 7. Germline values: CDR1 MNHEY, CDR2 SMNVEV (reference sequence).